The TCR beta chain described here comes from a study of Graves' ophthalmopathy and Graves' hyperthyroidism. Study-wide results and limits: Among thyroid clonotypes expanded above 0.001 frequency, most also appeared in blood.

Amplification from RNA transcripts yielded the TCR beta CDR3 regions. HTBI-primed RT-PCR formed the first round, and a multiplex PCR formed the second. One entry per CDR3 protein, called by TCRdb with MiXCR from the multiplex PCR reads. The table has some 1.1 million distinct CDR3 sequences, about 40% seen once. To note about this clonotype: The target antigen is unknown.

Germline CDR1 and CDR2: SNHLY and FYNNEI. The V gene lost 0 bases and the J gene lost 1 base, with 12 bases spanning the gap. This CDR3 is 16 amino acids long. This chain links TRBV2 with TRBJ1-1; D possibly corresponds to TRBD1 (6 bases). The source is an adult man with Graves' hyperthyroidism. The sequencing sample was made of peripheral blood or thyroid tissue (not recorded which). CDR3: CASSEAAGVQNTEAFF. The CDR3 DNA reads TGTGCCAGCAGTGAAGCGGCAGGGGTCCAGAACACTGAAGCTTTCTTT.